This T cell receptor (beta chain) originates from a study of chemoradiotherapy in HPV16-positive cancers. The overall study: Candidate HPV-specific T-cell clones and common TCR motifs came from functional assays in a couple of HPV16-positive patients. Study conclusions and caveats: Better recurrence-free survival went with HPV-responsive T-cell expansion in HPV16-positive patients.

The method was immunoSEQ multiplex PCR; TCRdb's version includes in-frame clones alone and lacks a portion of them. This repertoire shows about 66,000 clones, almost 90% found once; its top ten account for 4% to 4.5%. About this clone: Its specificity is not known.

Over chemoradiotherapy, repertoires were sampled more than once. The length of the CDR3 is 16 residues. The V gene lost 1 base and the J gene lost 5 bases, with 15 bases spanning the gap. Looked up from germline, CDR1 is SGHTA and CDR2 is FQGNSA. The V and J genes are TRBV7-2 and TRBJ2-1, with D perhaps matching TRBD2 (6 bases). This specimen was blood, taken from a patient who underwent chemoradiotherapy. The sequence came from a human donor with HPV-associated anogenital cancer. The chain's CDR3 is CASSLGPSSANNEQFF. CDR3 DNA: TGTGCCAGCAGCTTAGGACCGTCTAGCGCAAACAATGAGCAGTTCTTC. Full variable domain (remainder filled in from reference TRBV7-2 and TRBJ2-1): GAGVSQSPSNKVTEKGKDVELRCDPISGHTALYWYRQSLGQGLEFLIYFQGNSAPDKSGLPSDRFSAERTGGSVSTLTIQRTQQEDSAVYLCASSLGPSSANNEQFFGPGTRLTVL.